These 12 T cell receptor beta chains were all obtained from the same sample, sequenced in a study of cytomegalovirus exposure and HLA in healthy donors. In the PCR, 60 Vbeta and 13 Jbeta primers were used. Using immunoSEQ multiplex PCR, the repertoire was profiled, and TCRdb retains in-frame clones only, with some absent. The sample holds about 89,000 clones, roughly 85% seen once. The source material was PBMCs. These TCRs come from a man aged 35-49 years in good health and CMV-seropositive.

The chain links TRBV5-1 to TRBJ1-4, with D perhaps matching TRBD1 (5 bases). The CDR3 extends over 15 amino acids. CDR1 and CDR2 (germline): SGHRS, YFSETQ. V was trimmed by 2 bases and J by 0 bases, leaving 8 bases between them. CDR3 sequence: CASSFGTTTNEKLFF. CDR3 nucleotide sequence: TGCGCCAGCAGCTTCGGGACTACAACTAATGAAAAACTGTTTTTT.

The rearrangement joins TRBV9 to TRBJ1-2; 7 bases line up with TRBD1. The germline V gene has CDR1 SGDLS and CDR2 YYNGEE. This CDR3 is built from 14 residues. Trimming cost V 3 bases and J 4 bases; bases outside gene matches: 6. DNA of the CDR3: TGTGCCAGCAGCGCCCAACAGGGGATCTATGGCTACACCTTC. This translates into CASSAQQGIYGYTF.

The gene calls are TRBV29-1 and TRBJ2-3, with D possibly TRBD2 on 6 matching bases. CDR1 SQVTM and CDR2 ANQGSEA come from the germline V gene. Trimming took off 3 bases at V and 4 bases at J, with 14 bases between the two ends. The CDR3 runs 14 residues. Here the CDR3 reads CSVDLGLPSDTQYF. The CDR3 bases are TGCAGCGTTGACCTGGGACTGCCCTCAGATACGCAGTATTTT.

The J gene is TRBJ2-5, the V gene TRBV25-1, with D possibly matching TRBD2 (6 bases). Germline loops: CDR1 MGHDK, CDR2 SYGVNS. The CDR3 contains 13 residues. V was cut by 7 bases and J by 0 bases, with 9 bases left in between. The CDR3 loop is CASMRGNQETQYF. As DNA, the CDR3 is TGTGCCAGCATGCGCGGGAACCAAGAGACCCAGTACTTC. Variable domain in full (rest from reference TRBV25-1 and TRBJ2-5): EADIYQTPRYLVIGTGKKITLECSQTMGHDKMYWYQQDPGMELHLIHYSYGVNSTEKGDLSSESTVSRIRTEHFPLTLESARPSHTSQYLCASMRGNQETQYFGPGTRLLVL.

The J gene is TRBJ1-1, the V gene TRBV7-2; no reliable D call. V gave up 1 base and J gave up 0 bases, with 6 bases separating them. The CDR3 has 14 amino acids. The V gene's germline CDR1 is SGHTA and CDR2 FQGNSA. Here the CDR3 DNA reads TGTGCCAGCAGCTTAGTATCGGTGAACACTGAAGCTTTCTTT. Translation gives CASSLVSVNTEAFF.

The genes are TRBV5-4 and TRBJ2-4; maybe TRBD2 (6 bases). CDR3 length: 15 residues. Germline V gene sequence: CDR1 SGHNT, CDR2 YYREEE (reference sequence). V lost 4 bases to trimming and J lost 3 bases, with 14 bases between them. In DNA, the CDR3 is TGTGCCAGCAGCCACTACGACGGGGGCAAAAACATTCAGTACTTC. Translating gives CASSHYDGGKNIQYF.

Here the CDR3 reads CAISESSGQTLHF. The CDR3, as DNA: TGTGCCATCAGTGAGTCGTCAGGGCAAACCCTCCACTTT. V usage is TRBV10-3 and J usage is TRBJ1-6; the D gene is possibly TRBD1 (5 bases). Trimming stripped 0 bases from V and 14 bases from J, with 11 bases between. The CDR3 has 13 residues. Germline assignment: CDR1 ENHRY and CDR2 SYGVKD.

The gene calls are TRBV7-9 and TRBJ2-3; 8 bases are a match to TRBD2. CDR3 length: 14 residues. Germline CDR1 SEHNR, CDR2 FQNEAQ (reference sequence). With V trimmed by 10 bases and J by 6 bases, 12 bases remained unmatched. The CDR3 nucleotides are TGTGCCACCCGAACTAGCGGAGCCCCGGATACGCAGTATTTT. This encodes CATRTSGAPDTQYF.

The chain's CDR3 is CAISESGDIYSGNTIYF. DNA for the CDR3: TGTGCCATCAGTGAGTCAGGGGACATTTACTCTGGAAACACCATATATTTT. The rearrangement uses TRBV10-3 and TRBJ1-3; TRBD1 might be the D (6 bases). The germline CDR1 and CDR2 sequences are ENHRY and SYGVKD. The CDR3 spans 17 residues. The germline V and J ends were trimmed by 0 bases and 0 bases, with 12 bases remaining between them.

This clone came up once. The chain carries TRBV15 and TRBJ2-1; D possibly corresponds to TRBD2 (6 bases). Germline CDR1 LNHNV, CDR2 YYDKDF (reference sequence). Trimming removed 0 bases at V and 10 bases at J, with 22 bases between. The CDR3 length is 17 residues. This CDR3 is CATSRDQGGTWGDEQFF. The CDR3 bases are TGTGCCACCAGCAGAGATCAGGGCGGAACCTGGGGGGACGAGCAGTTCTTC.

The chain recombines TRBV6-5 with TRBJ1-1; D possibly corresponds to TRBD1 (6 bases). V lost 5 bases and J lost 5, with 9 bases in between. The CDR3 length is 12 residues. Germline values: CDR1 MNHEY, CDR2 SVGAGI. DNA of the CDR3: TGTGCCAGCAGTACAGGGCTAACTGAAGCTTTCTTT. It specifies CASSTGLTEAFF.

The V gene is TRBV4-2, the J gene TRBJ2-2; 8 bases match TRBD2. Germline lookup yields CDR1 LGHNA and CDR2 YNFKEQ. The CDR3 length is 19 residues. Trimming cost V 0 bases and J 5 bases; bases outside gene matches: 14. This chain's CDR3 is CASSQDWSEAGGRTGELFF. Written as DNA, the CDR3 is TGTGCCAGCAGCCAAGATTGGTCCGAGGCGGGAGGACGGACCGGGGAGCTGTTTTTT.